Below are 27 T cell receptor beta chains sequenced from a single sample in a study of blood T cell repertoires in COVID-19. TCRdb keeps only in-frame clones here, not all; method: immunoSEQ multiplex PCR. Here the sample spans 250,000 or so clones, around 86% being singletons. Material for sequencing was PBMCs or T cells enriched from blood (not recorded which). The receptors were gathered from a woman aged 18-29 years who had recovered from COVID-19.

The gene calls are TRBV4-1 and TRBJ1-6; weak D call: TRBD1 (5 bases). This CDR3 has 16 amino acids. V shed 1 base and J shed 0 bases, with 7 bases lying between them. Germline values: CDR1 MGHRA, CDR2 YSYEKL. This CDR3 is CASSQVGGSYNSPLHF. The CDR3 DNA reads TGCGCCAGCAGCCAAGTGGGGGGCTCCTATAATTCACCCCTCCACTTT.

This clone appeared a single time. The J gene is TRBJ2-1, the V gene TRBV27; TRBD2 agrees at 8 bases. Looked up from germline, CDR1 is MNHEY and CDR2 is SMNVEV (reference sequence). The CDR3 is 16 residues long. The junction had 11 bases not matched to a gene; V was cut back by 3 bases and J by 7 bases. The CDR3 sequence is CASSLQRGGFGNEQFF. CDR3 coding DNA: TGTGCCAGCAGTTTGCAACGCGGGGGGTTTGGGAATGAGCAGTTCTTC.

The chain combines TRBV10-3 with TRBJ1-5; D gene unclear. The germline V gene has CDR1 ENHRY and CDR2 SYGVKD. This CDR3 is built from 13 residues. The V end was cut by 8 bases, the J end by 1 base, with 9 bases between. CDR3 region: CAIGGGSNQPQHF. CDR3 sequence (DNA): TGTGCCATCGGTGGAGGCAGCAATCAGCCCCAGCATTTT.

V is TRBV7-3 and J is TRBJ1-1; D is unclear. Germline assignment: CDR1 SGHTA and CDR2 FQGTGA. V lost 4 bases to trimming and J lost 0 bases, with 6 bases between them. This CDR3 region has 13 residues. The CDR3 is CASSSKLNTEAFF. The CDR3 nucleotides read TGTGCCAGCAGCTCCAAGCTGAACACTGAAGCTTTCTTT.

The J gene is TRBJ2-2, the V gene TRBV5-1; 8 bases map to TRBD2. The ends lost 2 bases at V and 4 bases at J; junction bases unmatched: 7. The germline V gene encodes CDR1 SGHRS and CDR2 YFSETQ. This CDR3 region has 16 residues. The CDR3 region is CASSFGGGSATGELFF. CDR3 nucleotide sequence: TGCGCCAGCAGCTTTGGCGGGGGGTCTGCCACCGGGGAGCTGTTTTTT.

The chain couples TRBV2 to TRBJ2-5; 14 nucleotides line up with TRBD2. The CDR3 spans 17 residues. Germline V CDR1 and CDR2: SNHLY, FYNNEI. V trimming: 8 bases; J trimming: 5 bases; junction bases outside the gene matches: 13. CDR3 nucleotides: TGTGCCAGCGGGGGGGGACTAGCGGGAGAGGCAGCGGAGACCCAGTACTTC. This encodes CASGGGLAGEAAETQYF.

V and J are TRBV18 and TRBJ2-2; D uncertain. The length of the CDR3 is 15 residues. V lost 0 bases, J lost 0 bases, and 5 bases lay in between. Germline V gene data show CDR1 as KGHSH and CDR2 as LQKENI. CDR3 coding DNA: TGTGCCAGCTCACCACCTATCGCGAACACCGGGGAGCTGTTTTTT. As protein: CASSPPIANTGELFF.

This chain joins TRBV11-3 and TRBJ1-2; D not resolved. The CDR3 sequence is 14 residues long. The V and J ends lost 5 bases and 8 bases respectively, with 18 bases between them. Germline values: CDR1 SGHNT, CDR2 YENEEA. DNA of the CDR3: TGTGCCAGCAGCCCTCCTGGTTATAGAGGAGGCTACACCTTC. Amino acid sequence: CASSPPGYRGGYTF.

The genes are TRBV11-2 and TRBJ2-5; no firm D call. Germline-derived CDR1 and CDR2 are SGHAT and FQNNGV. The germline V and J ends were trimmed by 1 base and 7 bases, with 7 bases remaining between them. This CDR3 has 12 residues. The CDR3 loop is CASSLGRRTQYF. The CDR3 bases are TGTGCCAGCAGCTTAGGGCGGCGGACCCAGTACTTC.

The CDR3, as DNA: TGCAGCGTTGAAGGTGCGTACGAGCAGTACTTC. Protein: CSVEGAYEQYF. This chain joins TRBV29-1 and TRBJ2-7; D remains ambiguous. Trimming removed 1 base from V and 4 bases from J, with 5 bases in between. CDR3 length: 11 residues. Germline lookup yields CDR1 SQVTM and CDR2 ANQGSEA.

The rearrangement joins TRBV5-1 to TRBJ1-2, with 7 bases identical to TRBD1. Germline CDR1 is SGHRS and CDR2 is YFSETQ. J lost 5 bases, V lost 1 base, and 8 bases had no gene match. The CDR3 has 15 amino acids. CDR3 bases: TGCGCCAGCAGCTTGTCAAGAGGGGGCGGGTATGGCTACACCTTC. This translates into CASSLSRGGGYGYTF.

This clone appeared once. The J gene is TRBJ2-3, the V gene TRBV3-1 (or the pseudogene TRBV3-2), with 11 bases matching TRBD2. The CDR3 covers 17 residues. Germline CDR1 LGHDT, CDR2 YNNKEL (reference sequence). Losses at the gene ends were 4 bases for V and 3 bases for J; bases not matched to a gene: 9. The CDR3 reads CASSRRLAGLLTDTQYF. DNA of the CDR3: TGTGCCAGCAGCCGTAGACTAGCGGGGCTATTAACAGATACGCAGTATTTT.

The chain uses TRBV27 and TRBJ1-2, with 7 bases aligning to TRBD1. The CDR3 is 19 residues long. V trimming: 0 bases; J trimming: 4 bases; junction bases outside the gene matches: 17. Germline V gene lookup returns CDR1 MNHEY and CDR2 SMNVEV (reference sequence). CDR3 coding DNA: TGTGCCAGCAGTTTATCGGCTACCCCGGGACAGACATCGGCCTATGGCTACACCTTC. It specifies CASSLSATPGQTSAYGYTF.

This clone was recorded only once. V is TRBV2 and J is TRBJ2-5; D unclear. The germline V and J ends were trimmed by 3 bases and 4 bases, with 9 bases remaining between them. The germline gives CDR1 SNHLY, CDR2 FYNNEI. This CDR3 contains 13 residues. CDR3 DNA sequence: TGTGCCAGCAGTGAGGAGACGTCAGAGACCCAGTACTTC. Protein sequence: CASSEETSETQYF.

The chain recombines TRBV5-4 with TRBJ1-2; possibly TRBD1 for D (6 bases). Germline V gene lookup returns CDR1 SGHNT and CDR2 YYREEE (reference sequence). The CDR3 has 14 amino acids. V shed 4 bases and J shed 4 bases, with 14 bases lying between them. CDR3 coding DNA: TGTGCCAGCAGCCCACAGGGCGGACCCTATGGCTACACCTTC. This codes for CASSPQGGPYGYTF.

This chain connects TRBV7-9 to TRBJ1-1; D unclear. This CDR3 has 11 amino acids. From germline, CDR1 is SEHNR and CDR2 FQNEAQ (reference sequence). Between the trimmed V and J ends, which lost 5 bases and 6 bases, there was a span of 7 bases. CDR3 amino acids: CASSLFPEAFF. The CDR3 coding sequence is TGTGCCAGCAGCCTATTTCCTGAAGCTTTCTTT.

This clone was detected only once. The chain is built from TRBV6-2 or TRBV6-3 and TRBJ2-7, with 14 bases identical to TRBD2. With 2 bases clipped from V and 0 bases from J, the junction kept 3 bases outside the gene matches. Germline loops: CDR1 MNHEY, CDR2 SVGEGT. The CDR3 length is 17 residues. The CDR3 DNA sequence: TGTGCCAGCAGTTACGGACTAGCGGGGGGTATCTCCTACGAGCAGTACTTC. Its protein is CASSYGLAGGISYEQYF.

This clone appeared once. The V call is TRBV30, the J call TRBJ1-2; possible D gene TRBD1, 6 bases. Trimming took 0 bases from V and 7 from J, leaving 12 bases between them. Looked up from germline, CDR1 is GTSNPN and CDR2 is SVGIG (reference sequence). The CDR3 spans 13 residues. Here the CDR3 DNA reads TGTGCCTGGAGTGTAACCCGGGGGGCTGGCTACACCTTC. Translation gives CAWSVTRGAGYTF.

The gene calls are TRBV18 and TRBJ2-3; 9 nucleotides match TRBD2. From germline, CDR1 is KGHSH and CDR2 LQKENI. The CDR3 consists of 15 residues. Trimming removed 3 bases from V and 2 bases from J; junction bases left unmatched: 3. The CDR3 DNA reads as TGTGCCAGCTCACCCCTAGCGGGGAACACAGATACGCAGTATTTT. Encoded protein: CASSPLAGNTDTQYF. The full variable domain, with the rest looked up from reference TRBV18 and TRBJ2-3, is NAGVMQNPRHLVRRRGQEARLRCSPMKGHSHVYWYRQLPEEGLKFMVYLQKENIIDESGMPKERFSAEFPKEGPSILRIQQVVRGDSAAYFCASSPLAGNTDTQYFGPGTRLTVL.

Comments on this clone: Distinct nucleotide sequences in the sample also encode this CDR3. The chain uses TRBV30 and TRBJ2-1; 7 bases agree with TRBD2. After removal of 4 bases from V and 0 bases from J, the junction contained 3 bases not matched to a gene. Germline loops: CDR1 GTSNPN, CDR2 SVGIG (reference sequence). This CDR3 has 14 amino acids. CDR3 bases: TGTGCCTGGACTAGCGGTAGCTCCTACAATGAGCAGTTCTTC. Its translation: CAWTSGSSYNEQFF.

This clone was counted once. This chain links TRBV13 with TRBJ1-4, with D maybe TRBD1 (6 bases). The ends were cut back, 4 bases at V and 8 bases at J, with 8 bases in the middle. This CDR3 has 12 residues. Germline-derived CDR1 and CDR2 are PRHDT and FYEKMQ (reference sequence). For the CDR3, the DNA is TGTGCCAGCAGCTACCAGGGGGAAAAACTGTTTTTT. Translated: CASSYQGEKLFF.

This chain connects TRBV5-1 to TRBJ2-5, with 8 bases that match TRBD1. The length of the CDR3 is 15 residues. Losses at the gene ends were 4 bases for V and 4 bases for J; bases not matched to a gene: 9. Germline lookup yields CDR1 SGHRS and CDR2 YFSETQ. The CDR3 DNA sequence: TGCGCCAGCAGCCCGTCACAGGGGGTCAGAGAGACCCAGTACTTC. The encoded protein is CASSPSQGVRETQYF.

This clone was seen a single time. The chain employs TRBV5-4 and TRBJ2-2; TRBD1 agrees at 10 bases. The CDR3 has 17 amino acids. Germline CDR1 SGHNT, CDR2 YYREEE (reference sequence). V shed 4 bases, J shed 3 bases, and the junction held 9 bases outside the gene matches. The CDR3 is CASSVPGTGADTGELFF. CDR3 nucleotide sequence: TGTGCCAGCAGCGTACCCGGGACAGGGGCGGACACCGGGGAGCTGTTTTTT. Looking up the rest from reference TRBV5-4 and TRBJ2-2 gives the full variable domain: ETGVTQSPTHLIKTRGQQVTLRCSSQSGHNTVSWYQQALGQGPQFIFQYYREEENGRGNFPPRFSGLQFPNYSSELNVNALELDDSALYLCASSVPGTGADTGELFFGEGSRLTVL.

This chain joins TRBV4-3 and TRBJ2-7, with TRBD1 as a possible D gene (6 bases). CDR1 LGHNA and CDR2 YSLEER come from the germline V gene. Trimming took off 1 base at V and 2 bases at J, with 12 bases between the two ends. This CDR3 has 15 residues. The CDR3 region is CASSQAPGDAYEQYF. CDR3 nucleotides: TGCGCCAGCAGCCAAGCCCCAGGGGACGCCTACGAGCAGTACTTC.

The rearrangement links TRBV4-3 to TRBJ2-5; TRBD1 matches 7 bases. V lost 0 bases, J lost 4 bases, and 8 bases stayed unmatched. Germline CDR1 and CDR2: LGHNA and YSLEER. The CDR3 loop spans 16 amino acids. CDR3: CASSQDIRGMGETQYF. In DNA, the CDR3 is TGCGCCAGCAGCCAAGATATCAGGGGGATGGGAGAGACCCAGTACTTC.

The chain is built from TRBV2 and TRBJ1-1, with D hard to call. Germline V gives CDR1 SNHLY, CDR2 FYNNEI. V was shortened by 9 bases and J by 11 bases, with 16 bases between the two germline ends. The CDR3 contains 11 residues. The CDR3 loop is CARRGTAGAFF. The DNA of the CDR3 is TGTGCCAGGCGGGGAACAGCTGGGGCTTTCTTT.

The chain recombines TRBV6-5 with TRBJ2-1; possibly TRBD2 for D (6 bases). V dropped 8 bases and J dropped 4 bases, with 18 bases sitting between them. Germline V gives CDR1 MNHEY, CDR2 SVGAGI. The CDR3 length is 15 residues. CDR3 sequence: CASRGADEVYNEQFF. CDR3 coding DNA: TGTGCCAGCCGCGGGGCGGACGAGGTATACAATGAGCAGTTCTTC.